This entry is about one T cell receptor beta chain. This entry is derived from a study of T cell changes during pregnancy in multiple sclerosis. This table comes from immunoSEQ multiplex PCR, and its TCRdb copy is limited to in-frame clones, with some not included. The table lists fewer than 110,000 clones, less than 95% of them singletons. Germline lookup yields CDR1 MNHNS and CDR2 SASEGT. V gave up 5 bases and J gave up 8 bases, with 19 bases separating them. The CDR3 extends over 15 amino acids. The chain combines TRBV6-1 with TRBJ2-1; tentatively, D is TRBD1 (6 bases). This specimen was peripheral blood, taken in the third trimester of pregnancy. This sequence was found in a female donor in good health, enrolled as a control in a pregnancy study. The CDR3 DNA reads TGTGCCAGCAGTCTTCCTGCCAGGGGATTCGATGAGCAGTTCTTC. Translating gives CASSLPARGFDEQFF.